This T cell receptor beta chain is drawn from a study of early T cells in non-severe SARS-CoV-2 infection. Whole-study context: With bulk RNA from unsorted whole blood as input, sequencing yielded unpaired chains.

In the library, individual cDNA molecules carried attached unique molecular identifiers. TCRdb processed the 5' RACE reads anew with MiXCR; each CDR3 protein has one entry. The table includes tens of thousands of distinct CDR3 sequences, about 25% detected once. After removal of 7 bases from V and 2 bases from J, the junction contained 5 bases not matched to a gene. The CDR3 spans 15 residues. CDR1 LNHDA and CDR2 SQIVND come from the germline V gene (reference sequence). This sequence joins TRBV19 and TRBJ2-2; 9 bases are a match to TRBD2. The receptor was isolated from an adult who was a healthcare worker with PCR-confirmed SARS-CoV-2 infection or an uninfected control (not recorded which). The material was whole blood, obtained at baseline. The CDR3, as DNA: TGTGCCAGTACTCCTCTAGCGGGAAACACCGGGGAGCTGTTTTTT. This gives the protein CASTPLAGNTGELFF.